Listed below are T cell receptor beta chains from one sample, sequenced in a study of graft-versus-host responses after intestinal transplantation. Assay used: immunoSEQ multiplex PCR; TCRdb lists only in-frame clones, some missing. The sample records 20,000 to 30,000 clones, roughly 85% being singletons. Sample: PBMCs, taken approximately 450 days after intestinal transplant. The origin of the receptors is a human patient who received an intestinal transplant, so some T cells may come from the graft donor. The CDR3 runs from the conserved cysteine through the conserved F or W. Each record gives: D gene, V gene, J gene, CDR3 protein. D genes are given only for firm matches.

.	TRBV5-4	TRBJ2-4	CTSSLGQNSAKNIQYF
.	TRBV5-1	TRBJ2-3	CASSPPLGGTDTQYF
TRBD1	TRBV11-2	TRBJ2-4	CASSLGQGSRIQYF
TRBD1	TRBV6-1	TRBJ2-7	CASSTRQGDGEQYF
TRBD2	TRBV11-2	TRBJ2-2	CASSRTSGRITGELFF
.	TRBV21-1	TRBJ2-7	CASSRTEGAKPTYEQYF
.	TRBV5-4	TRBJ2-7	CASSTRDSPGEQYF
.	TRBV30	TRBJ1-1	CAWSPGSFYAEAFF
.	TRBV11-2	TRBJ1-2	CASSPTDQGYTF
TRBD2	TRBV4-1	TRBJ2-7	CASSQDQGGSGRTSYEQYF
TRBD1	TRBV6-5	TRBJ1-3	CASSYSQGGGNTIYF
.	TRBV28	TRBJ2-1	CASSLRDSSYNEQFF
.	TRBV6-1	TRBJ2-3	CASSSEGEGLDTQYF
TRBD2	TRBV4-1	TRBJ2-3	CASSQEASGRVGTDTQYF
.	TRBV6-5	.	CASSRYAVTDYEQYF
TRBD2	TRBV2	TRBJ2-1	CAVPTSGREYEQFF
.	TRBV2	TRBJ1-2	CASSVSGFGYTF
.	TRBV18	TRBJ2-5	CASSVQETQYF
.	TRBV29-1	TRBJ2-5	CSVVDRIQETQYF
.	TRBV11-2	TRBJ2-3	CASSLDRRTDTQYF
TRBD1	TRBV18	TRBJ1-5	CASSPEATGGAGAQHF
.	TRBV6-1	TRBJ1-5	CASSEVGGTVIQPQHF
.	TRBV2	TRBJ2-2	CASRDGFHTGELFF
.	TRBV7-8	TRBJ1-1	CASTRDTDKAFF